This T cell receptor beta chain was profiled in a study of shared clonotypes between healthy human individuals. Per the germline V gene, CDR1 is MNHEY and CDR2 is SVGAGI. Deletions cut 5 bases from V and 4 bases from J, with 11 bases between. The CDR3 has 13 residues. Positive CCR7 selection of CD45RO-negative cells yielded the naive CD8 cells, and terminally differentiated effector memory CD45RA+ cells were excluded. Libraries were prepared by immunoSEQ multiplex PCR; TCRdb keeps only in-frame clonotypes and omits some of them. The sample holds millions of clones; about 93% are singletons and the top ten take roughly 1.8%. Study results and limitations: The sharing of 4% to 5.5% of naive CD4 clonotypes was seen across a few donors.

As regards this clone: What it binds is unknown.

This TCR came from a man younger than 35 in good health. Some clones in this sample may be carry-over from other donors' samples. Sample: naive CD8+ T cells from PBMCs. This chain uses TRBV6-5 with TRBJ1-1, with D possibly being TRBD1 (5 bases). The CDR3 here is CASSPGRGTEAFF. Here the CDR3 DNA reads TGTGCCAGCAGTCCGGGACGAGGCACTGAAGCTTTCTTT.